The 21 T cell receptor beta chains in this list originate from one sample, sequenced in a study of regulatory T cells in long-lasting Graves disease. The time point here: newly diagnosed GD, antithyroid drugs for less than 3 months. With RNA extracted from PBMCs as input, the TCR library was made. Assembly of TCR beta libraries relied on iRepertoire HTBI primers together with Arm-PCR of CDR3 regions. TCRdb processed the multiplex PCR reads anew with MiXCR; each CDR3 protein has one entry. The sample has roughly 560,000 distinct CDR3 sequences, about 16% seen once; the top ten hold roughly 25%. The same specimen was also included in a second study, on T cells in Graves' hyperthyroidism and ophthalmopathy.

Sequencing was performed on peripheral blood mononuclear cells (PBMCs), taken at new diagnosis, from a patient treated with antithyroid drugs. The receptor source for this set is a woman aged 40-60 years with Graves disease.

This clonotype was observed many times. This rearrangement joins TRBV2 to TRBJ2-4, with a tentative D call TRBD2 (5 bases). This CDR3 contains 17 residues. CDR1 and CDR2 from the germline V gene are SNHLY and FYNNEI. The germline V and J ends were trimmed by 3 bases and 1 base, with 16 bases remaining between them. The CDR3 nucleotides are TGTGCCAGCAGTGACGGGAATCGGCGTCTGGCCAAAAACATTCAGTACTTC. Translated, it gives CASSDGNRRLAKNIQYF.

This chain joins TRBV27 and TRBJ1-1; 8 bases are a match to TRBD1. The CDR3 totals 16 residues. The germline gives CDR1 MNHEY, CDR2 SMNVEV (reference sequence). The ends lost 5 bases at V and 1 base at J; junction bases unmatched: 9. For the CDR3, the DNA is TGTGCCAGCAGTACTTGGACAGGGCGGGGGAACACTGAAGCTTTCTTT. It is translated as CASSTWTGRGNTEAFF.

In the case of this clonotype: This may arise from a read error, as a much more abundant clone is one base away. This chain's CDR3 is CASSQERAGGNTDTQYF. CDR3 DNA sequence: TGTGCCAGCAGCCAAGAAAGGGCGGGGGGCAACACAGATACGCAGTATTTT. The V call is TRBV3-1, the J call TRBJ2-3, with 8 nucleotides matching TRBD2. Germline CDR1 LGHDT, CDR2 YNNKEL (reference sequence). The CDR3 sequence is 17 residues long. The V and J ends lost 0 bases and 2 bases, in that order; junction bases with no gene match: 7.

This clonotype was found many times. The J gene is TRBJ2-5, the V gene TRBV10-1, with D possibly TRBD1 on 5 matching bases. In germline, CDR1 is WNHNN, CDR2 SYGVQD (reference sequence). V gave up 10 bases and J gave up 2 bases, with 14 bases separating them. The CDR3 totals 13 residues. Here the CDR3 DNA reads TGCGCCACCTCGGACAATTTACAAGAGACCCAGTACTTC. Translated: CATSDNLQETQYF.

This clonotype was observed a few times. The chain is built from TRBV18 and TRBJ2-1; TRBD1 agrees at 10 bases. The CDR3 sequence is 17 residues long. V lost 0 bases to trimming and J lost 2 bases; unmatched junction nucleotides: 4. The V gene's germline CDR1 is KGHSH and CDR2 LQKENI. CDR3 bases: TGTGCCAGCTCACCACCGAGGACAGGGGGAACCTACAATGAGCAGTTCTTC. This encodes CASSPPRTGGTYNEQFF.

This clonotype was observed many times. This chain joins TRBV11-3 and TRBJ2-1; possible D gene TRBD1, 7 bases. V lost 4 bases and J lost 4, with 14 bases in between. Germline lookup yields CDR1 SGHNT and CDR2 YENEEA. The CDR3 is 15 amino acids. The chain's CDR3 is CASSSLGGQYNEQFF. CDR3 sequence (DNA): TGTGCCAGCAGCTCGTTGGGGGGACAGTACAATGAGCAGTTCTTC.

The chain combines TRBV3-1 with TRBJ1-5, with D unclear. This CDR3 contains 12 residues. Per germline, CDR1 LGHDT and CDR2 YNNKEL (reference sequence). V dropped 5 bases and J dropped 10 bases, with 12 bases sitting between them. For the CDR3, the DNA is TGTGCCAGCAGCACGGACTTGGGTCCCCAGCATTTT. Translation gives CASSTDLGPQHF.

In its sample, this clonotype was seen many times. The chain couples TRBV12-3 or TRBV12-4 to TRBJ1-2; 10 nucleotides line up with TRBD1. V was clipped by 6 bases and J by 3 bases; unmatched bases: 7. The CDR3 length is 15 residues. This CDR3 reads CASRADRGLDYGYTF. For the CDR3, the DNA is TGTGCCAGCAGAGCCGACAGGGGGCTGGACTATGGCTACACCTTC.

In this sample, this clonotype turned up many times. This chain connects TRBV30 to TRBJ2-1, with D hard to call. The CDR3 has 14 residues. The germline V gene encodes CDR1 GTSNPN and CDR2 SVGIG (reference sequence). V lost 5 bases and J lost 2, with 13 bases in between. In nucleotides, the CDR3 is TGTGCCTGGGGCGATCTAACACCCTACAATGAGCAGTTCTTC. Translation gives CAWGDLTPYNEQFF.

At least ten counts were recorded for this clonotype. CDR3 sequence reads: CASSRGLAGTGDTQYF. CDR3 in DNA: TGTGCCAGCAGCCGTGGACTAGCGGGGACAGGAGATACGCAGTATTTT. The chain is built from TRBV7-3 and TRBJ2-3, with 12 positions matching TRBD2. The CDR3 has 16 residues. CDR1 and CDR2 (germline): SGHTA, FQGTGA. V dropped 5 bases and J dropped 5; count of bases not matched to a gene: 8.

This clonotype turned up a few times. The gene calls are TRBV7-9 and TRBJ2-1; no clear D gene. The CDR3 covers 14 residues. From germline, CDR1 is SEHNR and CDR2 FQNEAQ (reference sequence). V was cut by 3 bases and J by 7 bases, with 13 bases left in between. This chain's CDR3 is CASSFYGPWNEQFF. The CDR3 nucleotides read TGTGCCAGCAGCTTTTACGGTCCCTGGAATGAGCAGTTCTTC.

Concerning this clonotype: A far more abundant clone sits one base away, making this likely a read error. The V and J genes are TRBV20-1 and TRBJ2-4, with 7 bases identical to TRBD1. The germline V gene has CDR1 DFQATT and CDR2 SNEGSKA (reference sequence). V lost 0 bases to trimming and J lost 13 bases; unmatched junction nucleotides: 15. This CDR3 comprises 15 residues. CDR3 loop: CSARDDRVEYNEQYF. The CDR3 DNA follows: TGCAGTGCTAGAGATGACAGGGTGGAATACAATGAGCAGTACTTC.

This clonotype was counted many times. The chain couples TRBV3-1 to TRBJ1-3; 7 bases agree with TRBD1. V gave up 4 bases and J gave up 4 bases; unmatched junction bases: 7. Germline V gene sequence: CDR1 LGHDT, CDR2 YNNKEL (reference sequence). CDR3 size: 15 residues. Here the CDR3 reads CASSPGQAEGNTIYF. The CDR3 nucleotides are TGTGCCAGCAGCCCCGGACAGGCGGAAGGAAACACCATATATTTT. Complete variable domain (other parts from reference TRBV3-1 and TRBJ1-3): DTAVSQTPKYLVTQMGNDKSIKCEQNLGHDTMYWYKQDSKKFLKIMFSYNNKELIINETVPNRFSPKSPDKAHLNLHINSLELGDSAVYFCASSPGQAEGNTIYFGEGSWLTVV.

This clonotype was recorded many times. This sequence joins TRBV2 and TRBJ1-5, with D perhaps matching TRBD1 (5 bases). V was clipped by 4 bases and J by 6 bases, with 13 bases between them. Germline V CDR1 and CDR2: SNHLY, FYNNEI. This CDR3 spans 14 amino acids. CDR3: CASSGQGPGQPQHF. The CDR3 coding sequence is TGTGCCAGCAGTGGGCAGGGCCCCGGTCAGCCCCAGCATTTT.

This clonotype was counted only a few times. One junction end disagrees with the germline gene, perhaps due to a read error. CDR3 protein: CASSQDVSVWDMQYF. In DNA form, the CDR3 reads TGTGCCAGCAGCCAAGATGTCTCCGTCTGGGATATGCAGTATTTT. The chain combines TRBV3-1 with TRBJ2-3; D unclear. The CDR3 has 15 residues. The V gene's germline CDR1 is LGHDT and CDR2 YNNKEL (reference sequence).

The chain couples TRBV24-1 to TRBJ2-1, with D maybe TRBD1 (8 bases). Germline V gene lookup returns CDR1 KGHDR and CDR2 SFDVKD. The CDR3 covers 19 residues. V was trimmed by 3 bases and J by 2 bases, leaving 22 bases between them. The CDR3 DNA follows: TGTGCCACCAGTGATCCGACAGGGGACGAGCGGGGTACCTACAATGAGCAGTTCTTC. This sequence encodes CATSDPTGDERGTYNEQFF.

At least ten counts were recorded for this clonotype. The chain is built from TRBV5-4 and TRBJ2-1; 7 bases align to TRBD1. J gave up 4 bases and V 0 bases, and 4 bases lay outside the gene matches. The CDR3 extends over 15 amino acids. Germline CDR1 reads SGHNT; CDR2 reads YYREEE (reference sequence). DNA of the CDR3: TGTGCCAGCAGCTTGGCTGGGGGACAGTACAATGAGCAGTTCTTC. Translated, it gives CASSLAGGQYNEQFF.

The sample holds many counts of this clonotype. Here the CDR3 reads CASSLLFPAGELFF. In DNA, the CDR3 is TGTGCCAGCAGCTTACTTTTCCCTGCCGGGGAGCTGTTTTTT. V and J are TRBV28 and TRBJ2-2; no clear D. The CDR3 is 14 residues long. Trimming left V 6 bases short and J 6 bases short, with 14 bases between. Germline-derived CDR1 and CDR2 are MDHEN and SYDVKM.

This clonotype was counted at least ten times. The genes are TRBV10-2 and TRBJ1-5, with 10 bases that match TRBD1. The germline V gene has CDR1 WSHSY and CDR2 SAAADI. V lost 3 bases to trimming and J lost 7 bases; unmatched junction nucleotides: 3. CDR3 length: 14 amino acids. The CDR3, as DNA: TGCGCCAGCAGTGACCAGGACAGGGGGCAGCCCCAGCATTTT. Translated, it gives CASSDQDRGQPQHF.

This clonotype was found many times. The DNA of the CDR3 is TGTGCCTGGAGTGATTCGGGGGCTGGAGATACGCAGTATTTT. Translated: CAWSDSGAGDTQYF. V and J are TRBV30 and TRBJ2-3; D might be TRBD1 or TRBD2, each matching 6 bases. CDR3 length: 14 amino acids. The germline V gene has CDR1 GTSNPN and CDR2 SVGIG (reference sequence). V lost 1 base, J lost 5 bases, and 13 bases lay in between. Variable domain in full (rest from reference TRBV30 and TRBJ2-3): SQTIHQWPATLVQPVGSPLSLECTVEGTSNPNLYWYRQAAGRGLQLLFYSVGIGQISSEVPQNLSASRPQDRQFILSSKKLLLSDSGFYLCAWSDSGAGDTQYFGPGTRLTVL.

The table lists this clonotype with many counts. The chain is built from TRBV7-2 and TRBJ1-1, with D possibly matching TRBD1 (6 bases). Between the trimmed V and J ends, which lost 5 bases and 1 base, there was a span of 20 bases. This CDR3 is 17 amino acids long. Germline V gene lookup returns CDR1 SGHTA and CDR2 FQGNSA. The CDR3 region has the DNA TGTGCCAGCAGCCCCTATGATCTGGGACACCAGAACACTGAAGCTTTCTTT. As protein: CASSPYDLGHQNTEAFF.